The clone carrying this T cell receptor (beta chain) qualifies as medium-sized. Its antigen remains unidentified. The source of the sample is a study of OX40 agonist ivuxolimab in advanced cancers. Using immunoSEQ multiplex PCR, the repertoire was profiled, and TCRdb retains in-frame clones only, with some absent. The data show 30,000 to 40,000 clones, with 60% to 85% seen just once and 7.5% to 10% held by the top ten. Whole-study findings and limits: Nonresponders included some who also had low normalized T-cell clonal expansion. Antigens targeted by the expanded peripheral T cells were not determined.

Looked up from germline, CDR1 is SGHRS and CDR2 is YFSETQ. The CDR3 has 16 amino acids. The V and J ends lost 0 bases and 3 bases, in that order; junction bases with no gene match: 5. V and J are TRBV5-1 and TRBJ1-5; TRBD1 agrees at 8 bases. The sequence came from an adult with an advanced solid tumor such as melanoma, head and neck, liver or kidney cancer. Sequences were derived from CD4+ or CD8+ T cells sorted from blood, sampled in a trial of the OX40 agonist ivuxolimab. The CDR3: CASSLGPDRDNQPQHF. DNA for the CDR3: TGCGCCAGCAGCTTGGGGCCGGACAGGGACAATCAGCCCCAGCATTTT.